The clone carrying this T cell receptor delta chain has only a few counts. A junction end diverges from the germline sequence, so it may reflect a read error. Within the sample, other DNA sequences also encode this same CDR3. TCRdb used CATT to re-call clones from the reads. This table holds about 8,300 delta-chain clones, 1.5% to 2% found once. In germline, CDR1 is GEAIGNYY, CDR2 EKD. This CDR3 is built from 15 residues. This sample is part of a study of gamma-delta chains in newborns, infants, children. For the study at large: Microbial exposure reportedly drives polyclonal innate γδ T cell expansion after birth.

This sequence joins TRDV2 and TRDJ1; 8 nucleotides match TRDD3. The receptor's source is a child who was a newborn, infant or young child, either healthy, febrile or measles-vaccinated (not recorded which). Sequencing was carried out using blood. CDR3 amino acids: CACDTGLGDADKLIF. The CDR3 DNA sequence: TGTGCCTGTGACACCGGGTTGGGGGATGCCGACAAACTCATCTTT.